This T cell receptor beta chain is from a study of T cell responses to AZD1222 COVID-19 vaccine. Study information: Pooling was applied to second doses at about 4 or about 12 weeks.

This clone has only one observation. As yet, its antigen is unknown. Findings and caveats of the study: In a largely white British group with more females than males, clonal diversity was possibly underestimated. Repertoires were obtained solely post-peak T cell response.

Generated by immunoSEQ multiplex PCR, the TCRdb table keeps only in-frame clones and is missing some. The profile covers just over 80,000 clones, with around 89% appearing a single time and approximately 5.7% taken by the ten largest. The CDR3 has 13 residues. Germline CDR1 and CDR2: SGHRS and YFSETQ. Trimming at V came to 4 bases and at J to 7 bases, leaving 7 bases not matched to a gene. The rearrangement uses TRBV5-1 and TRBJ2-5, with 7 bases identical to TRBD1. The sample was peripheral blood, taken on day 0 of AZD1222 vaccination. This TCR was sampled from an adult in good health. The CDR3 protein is CASSPGQERTQYF. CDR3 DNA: TGCGCCAGCAGCCCCGGACAGGAGCGGACCCAGTACTTC. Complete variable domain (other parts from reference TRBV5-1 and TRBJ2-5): KAGVTQTPRYLIKTRGQQVTLSCSPISGHRSVSWYQQTPGQGLQFLFEYFSETQRNKGNFPGRFSGRQFSNSRSEMNVSTLELGDSALYLCASSPGQERTQYFGPGTRLLVL.